A selection of T cell receptor beta chains follows, all from one sample in a study of cytomegalovirus exposure and HLA in healthy donors. Only in-frame clones appear in the TCRdb table, and some are missing; sequencing was by immunoSEQ multiplex PCR. The sample comprises 120,000 to 150,000 clones, about 61% of which are singletons, and around 2% rests with the top ten. Material for sequencing was PBMCs. The receptors stem from a male donor in good health and CMV-seronegative. The CDR3 runs from the conserved cysteine through the conserved F or W. D genes are given only for firm matches. Rows give clone size only sometimes, using once, few, many, or a class for an expanded clone.

few,TRBJ1-1,NA,TRBV5-5,CASSLQGNTEAFF,TGTGCCAGCAGCCTGCAGGGGAACACTGAAGCTTTCTTT
NA,TRBJ1-1,TRBD1,TRBV5-6,CASSLGGTGLPAFF,TGTGCCAGCAGCTTGGGGGGGACAGGCCTTCCGGCTTTCTTT
NA,TRBJ2-3,NA,TRBV13,CASSPALAASTDTQYF,TGTGCCAGCAGCCCCGCCCTAGCAGCCAGCACAGATACGCAGTATTTT
NA,TRBJ2-7,TRBD1,TRBV28,CASSPLDRATYEQYF,TGTGCCAGCAGTCCCCTCGACAGGGCAACCTACGAGCAGTACTTC
NA,TRBJ2-2,NA,TRBV5-1,CASSFGGDTGELFF,TGCGCCAGCAGCTTCGGAGGAGACACCGGGGAGCTGTTTTTT
NA,TRBJ2-7,TRBD1,TRBV5-6,CASIDLGQGTYEQYF,TGTGCCAGCATCGACTTGGGACAGGGGACCTACGAGCAGTACTTC
NA,TRBJ2-7,NA,TRBV10-1,CASGGTDKTYEQYF,TGCGCCAGCGGCGGGACCGATAAAACCTACGAGCAGTACTTC
NA,TRBJ1-5,NA,TRBV4-1,CASSQSTVDNQPQHF,TGCGCCAGCAGCCAATCAACAGTGGACAATCAGCCCCAGCATTTT
NA,TRBJ2-5,TRBD1,TRBV2,CASSRTGGQETQYF,TGTGCCAGCAGTCGTACAGGGGGCCAAGAGACCCAGTACTTC
NA,TRBJ1-6,TRBD1,TRBV7-7,CASSLAGQFSYNSPLHF,TGTGCCAGCAGCTTAGCGGGACAGTTCTCCTATAATTCACCCCTCCACTTT
few,TRBJ1-6,NA,TRBV7-8,CASSPGQGTDSPLHF,TGTGCCAGCAGTCCAGGTCAGGGTACGGATTCACCCCTCCACTTT
few,TRBJ1-1,TRBD1,TRBV5-1,CASSPWTGRNTEAFF,TGCGCCAGCAGCCCGTGGACAGGGCGGAACACTGAAGCTTTCTTT
NA,TRBJ1-2,TRBD1,TRBV5-6,CASSLIGLTGGSTNYGYTF,TGTGCCAGCAGCTTGATAGGGTTAACAGGGGGCTCCACTAACTATGGCTACACCTTC
NA,TRBJ1-2,TRBD1,TRBV5-1,CASSELSGTGRPNYGYTF,TGCGCCAGCAGCGAACTTTCTGGGACAGGGCGACCTAACTATGGCTACACCTTC
NA,TRBJ1-5,TRBD1,TRBV2,CASSSGTGSRNQPQHF,TGTGCCAGCAGTTCCGGGACAGGGTCTAGGAATCAGCCCCAGCATTTT
once,TRBJ1-2,NA,TRBV7-6,CASSLSPANYGYTF,TGTGCCAGCAGCTTGAGTCCCGCTAACTATGGCTACACCTTC
NA,TRBJ1-1,NA,TRBV25-1,CASSGVNEAAWNTEAFF,TGTGCCAGCAGTGGGGTAAACGAGGCCGCGTGGAACACTGAAGCTTTCTTT
NA,TRBJ2-1,TRBD2,TRBV10-2,CASRTSGGAYNEQFF,TGCGCCAGCCGGACTAGCGGGGGGGCCTACAATGAGCAGTTCTTC
once,TRBJ2-5,TRBD1,TRBV14,CASSPGQGAGETQYF,TGTGCCAGCAGCCCCGGACAGGGGGCGGGAGAGACCCAGTACTTC
few,TRBJ2-5,NA,TRBV5-4,CASSFSTVVQETQYF,TGTGCCAGCAGCTTCTCGACAGTCGTTCAAGAGACCCAGTACTTC
NA,TRBJ2-7,NA,TRBV10-1,CASSQGTGSSYEQYF,TGCGCCAGCAGCCAAGGCACAGGGAGCTCCTACGAGCAGTACTTC
few,TRBJ2-3,NA,TRBV5-1,CASSPQGDYTDTQYF,TGCGCCAGCAGCCCACAGGGAGACTACACAGATACGCAGTATTTT
NA,TRBJ1-1,TRBD1,TRBV5-4,CASSDPRGRTGMEAFF,TGTGCCAGCAGCGACCCCAGGGGGCGTACAGGTATGGAAGCTTTCTTT
NA,TRBJ1-5,NA,TRBV7-2,CASSLLNQPQHF,TGTGCCAGCAGCCTACTAAATCAGCCCCAGCATTTT
NA,TRBJ1-1,NA,TRBV6-5,CASSGQTNTEAFF,TGTGCCAGCAGCGGACAGACTAACACTGAAGCTTTCTTT
few,TRBJ2-4,NA,TRBV7-9,CASSLRGGAKNIQYF,TGTGCCAGCAGCTTACGTGGGGGGGCCAAAAACATTCAGTACTTC
few,TRBJ1-4,NA,TRBV5-1,CASSLNSGNEKLFF,TGCGCCAGCAGCTTGAATTCGGGGAATGAAAAACTGTTTTTT
once,TRBJ2-7,TRBD1,TRBV6-1,CASRSGTGPYEQYF,TGTGCCAGCAGATCCGGGACAGGGCCCTACGAGCAGTACTTC
NA,TRBJ2-1,TRBD2,TRBV4-1,CASSQLKGLEQFF,TGCGCCAGCAGCCAACTTAAGGGACTAGAGCAGTTCTTC
NA,TRBJ1-1,TRBD1,TRBV11-2,CASSLGAGGATEAFF,TGTGCCAGCAGCTTGGGGGCAGGGGGTGCCACTGAAGCTTTCTTT
NA,TRBJ2-1,TRBD2,TRBV4-1,CASSQAHLGLAGYNEQFF,TGCGCCAGCAGCCAAGCCCACTTGGGACTAGCGGGGTACAATGAGCAGTTCTTC
NA,TRBJ2-1,TRBD1,TRBV27,CASSGTESTYNEQFF,TGTGCCAGCAGCGGGACAGAGAGTACCTACAATGAGCAGTTCTTC
NA,TRBJ1-2,NA,TRBV28,CASSLPGEKVKGYTF,TGTGCCAGCAGTTTACCAGGGGAAAAAGTAAAGGGCTACACCTTC
NA,TRBJ2-4,NA,TRBV29-1,CSVGGIPKNIQYF,TGCAGCGTGGGAGGCATTCCCAAAAACATTCAGTACTTC
NA,TRBJ2-5,TRBD2,TRBV25-1,CASRALGLTSRSQETQYF,TGTGCCAGCAGGGCACTGGGGTTGACTAGCAGGAGCCAAGAGACCCAGTACTTC
NA,TRBJ2-7,TRBD1,TRBV5-1,CASSLVQGRSYEQYF,TGCGCCAGCAGCTTGGTACAGGGGCGCTCCTACGAGCAGTACTTC
few,TRBJ1-1,TRBD1,TRBV7-9,CASSPDRGRWTEAFF,TGTGCCAGCAGCCCAGACAGGGGGCGTTGGACTGAAGCTTTCTTT
NA,TRBJ2-7,TRBD1,TRBV5-1,CASSPGTGGYEQYF,TGCGCCAGCAGCCCGGGGACAGGGGGGTACGAGCAGTACTTC
NA,TRBJ2-7,NA,TRBV5-8,CASSLEGGRWEQYF,TGTGCCAGCAGCTTGGAGGGCGGGCGGTGGGAGCAGTACTTC
NA,TRBJ1-3,NA,TRBV5-6,CASSLVDSFGNTIYF,TGTGCCAGCAGCTTGGTGGACAGTTTCGGAAACACCATATATTTT